Presented here are 25 T cell receptor beta chains from one specimen sequenced in a study of shared clonotypes between healthy human individuals. TCRdb keeps only in-frame clones here, not all; method: immunoSEQ multiplex PCR. The table shows roughly 2.4 million clones, with 90% to 97% occurring only once. Sequenced input: naive CD4+ T cells sorted from blood. Subset specified: CD45RA+ positively selected. The receptor set was obtained from a man aged 18 to 30 in good health.

The chain uses TRBV10-3 and TRBJ2-5; no reliable D call. In germline, CDR1 is ENHRY, CDR2 SYGVKD. Trimming pared 6 bases from V and 3 bases from J, leaving 8 bases between. The CDR3 runs 12 residues. The DNA for the CDR3 is TGTGCCATCAGCCCCAGCAAAGAGACCCAGTACTTC. This codes for CAISPSKETQYF.

The chain uses TRBV7-8 and TRBJ2-5; tentatively, D is TRBD1 (6 bases). This CDR3 is built from 16 residues. V lost 6 bases and J lost 4, with 21 bases in between. Germline CDR1 is SGHVS and CDR2 is FQNEAQ. This chain's CDR3 is CASRADVGGIIETQYF. For the CDR3, the DNA is TGTGCCAGCAGGGCAGATGTAGGGGGTATCATAGAGACCCAGTACTTC.

This chain joins TRBV29-1 and TRBJ2-1, with a possible D match to TRBD2 (6 bases). The CDR3 length is 16 residues. Trimming shortened V by 0 bases and J by 2 bases, and 14 bases separated the two germline ends. Germline V gene lookup returns CDR1 SQVTM and CDR2 ANQGSEA. The CDR3: CSVEDSSDEAYNEQFF. In DNA, the CDR3 is TGCAGCGTTGAAGATTCTAGCGACGAGGCCTACAATGAGCAGTTCTTC.

The rearrangement uses TRBV6-6 and TRBJ1-5; 9 positions agree with TRBD1. Trimming cost V 2 bases and J 7 bases; bases outside gene matches: 6. Germline CDR1 and CDR2: MNHNY and SVGAGI (reference sequence). The CDR3 length is 15 residues. CDR3 DNA sequence: TGTGCCAGCAGTTACCGGACAGGGGCGGAACAGCCCCAGCATTTT. Encoded protein: CASSYRTGAEQPQHF.

This chain links TRBV28 with TRBJ1-4; D not resolved. The germline V gene encodes CDR1 MDHEN and CDR2 SYDVKM. The CDR3 length is 15 residues. V lost 6 bases to trimming and J lost 7 bases, with 18 bases between them. CDR3 DNA sequence: TGTGCCAGCAGCTCCCCCCGTTTGGGCGGTGAAAAACTGTTTTTT. Protein sequence: CASSSPRLGGEKLFF.

J is TRBJ2-5 and V is TRBV10-3, with a tentative D call TRBD2 (5 bases). The V gene lost 4 bases and the J gene lost 7 bases, with 13 bases spanning the gap. Germline V CDR1 and CDR2: ENHRY, SYGVKD. The CDR3 extends over 13 amino acids. This chain's CDR3 is CAISGPSAGTQYF. The CDR3 DNA follows: TGTGCCATCAGTGGCCCTAGTGCGGGGACCCAGTACTTC.

This clone has just a few counts. J is TRBJ1-5 and V is TRBV10-3; TRBD1 matches 8 bases. Germline CDR1 and CDR2: ENHRY and SYGVKD. The CDR3 consists of 15 residues. V shed 3 bases and J 3 bases; nucleotides not matched to a gene: 4. CDR3 nucleotides: TGTGCCATCAGTGACCTGACAGGGGACAATCAGCCCCAGCATTTT. Amino acids: CAISDLTGDNQPQHF.

The gene calls are TRBV7-2 and TRBJ2-7; D may be TRBD1 (5 bases). Trimming took 1 base from V and 6 from J, leaving 10 bases between them. CDR1 and CDR2 from the germline V gene are SGHTA and FQGNSA. This CDR3 has 13 amino acids. CDR3 nucleotides: TGTGCCAGCAGCTTAGTCCAGGGCTCCGAGCAGTACTTC. Protein product: CASSLVQGSEQYF.

This clone was picked up one time. The rearrangement links TRBV25-1 to TRBJ2-1, with TRBD1 matching 9 bases. CDR1 and CDR2 (germline): MGHDK, SYGVNS. This CDR3 region has 17 residues. V gave up 2 bases and J gave up 3 bases; unmatched junction bases: 8. The CDR3 reads CASSETPGQGHYNEQFF. The CDR3 DNA is TGTGCCAGCAGTGAAACGCCCGGACAGGGGCACTACAATGAGCAGTTCTTC.

The genes are TRBV18 and TRBJ2-7; tentative D call: TRBD2 (6 bases). In germline, CDR1 is KGHSH, CDR2 LQKENI. Between the trimmed V and J ends, which lost 5 bases and 0 bases, there was a span of 11 bases. The CDR3 contains 14 residues. DNA for the CDR3: TGTGCCAGCTCAACGGGACTCAGCTCCTACGAGCAGTACTTC. Translated: CASSTGLSSYEQYF.

The rearrangement links TRBV28 to TRBJ2-7; D is possibly TRBD1 or TRBD2 (5 bases each). V lost 1 base and J lost 0, with 10 bases in between. There are 15 residues in the CDR3. Germline V lookup: CDR1 MDHEN, CDR2 SYDVKM. The CDR3, as DNA: TGTGCCAGCAGTTTATCTCGGGACGCCTCCTACGAGCAGTACTTC. Protein sequence: CASSLSRDASYEQYF.

The gene calls are TRBV4-2 and TRBJ2-7; TRBD2 aligns across 9 bases. J lost 6 bases, V lost 4 bases, and 10 bases had no gene match. This CDR3 region has 15 residues. Germline V CDR1 and CDR2: LGHNA, YNFKEQ. CDR3 protein: CASSPGGGGLGEQYF. CDR3 sequence (DNA): TGTGCCAGCAGCCCCGGCGGGGGGGGGCTTGGCGAGCAGTACTTC.

V usage is TRBV7-9 and J usage is TRBJ2-5, with D uncertain. The germline gives CDR1 SEHNR, CDR2 FQNEAQ (reference sequence). V lost 1 base, J lost 0 bases, and 6 bases lay in between. The CDR3 is 14 residues long. The CDR3 is CASSLDRYQETQYF. DNA for the CDR3: TGTGCCAGCAGCTTAGACAGATACCAAGAGACCCAGTACTTC.

This sequence joins TRBV10-3 and TRBJ1-1, with D tentatively TRBD1 (6 bases). Germline loops: CDR1 ENHRY, CDR2 SYGVKD. V shed 4 bases and J shed 2 bases, with 14 bases lying between them. The CDR3 contains 15 residues. CDR3 protein: CAISGIKTGNTEAFF. In DNA form, the CDR3 reads TGTGCCATCAGTGGGATCAAGACAGGTAACACTGAAGCTTTCTTT.

V and J are TRBV4-2 and TRBJ1-2, with 12 nucleotides matching TRBD1. V dropped 0 bases and J dropped 6; count of bases not matched to a gene: 5. The length of the CDR3 is 16 residues. Germline V CDR1 and CDR2: LGHNA, YNFKEQ. CDR3 nucleotide sequence: TGTGCCAGCAGCCAAGATGGGACAGGGGGCGCGGATGGCTACACCTTC. The encoded protein is CASSQDGTGGADGYTF.

V usage is TRBV6-4 and J usage is TRBJ2-3; D is ambiguous. Germline assignment: CDR1 MRHNA and CDR2 SNTAGT. Trimming removed 5 bases from V and 2 bases from J, with 11 bases in between. CDR3 size: 14 residues. CDR3 sequence reads: CASSPQVTTDTQYF. CDR3 bases: TGTGCCAGCAGTCCTCAGGTAACCACAGATACGCAGTATTTT.

The chain is built from TRBV5-8 and TRBJ2-5; either TRBD1 or TRBD2 may supply D (5 bases each). Germline loops: CDR1 SGHTS, CDR2 YDEGEE. The V and J ends lost 0 bases and 1 base respectively, with 16 bases between them. The CDR3 has 17 amino acids. DNA for the CDR3: TGTGCCAGCAGCTTGGGTGTAGGGACCCTCCTCCAAGAGACCCAGTACTTC. Protein product: CASSLGVGTLLQETQYF.

J is TRBJ1-2 and V is TRBV27; 7 bases fit TRBD1. The junction had 9 bases not matched to a gene; V was cut back by 7 bases and J by 4 bases. This CDR3 is 14 amino acids long. Germline lookup yields CDR1 MNHEY and CDR2 SMNVEV (reference sequence). CDR3 sequence (DNA): TGTGCCAGCACTGAACGACAGGGCTTCTATGGCTACACCTTC. Its translation: CASTERQGFYGYTF.

The rearrangement uses TRBV13 and TRBJ1-4; D unresolved. Trimming took off 5 bases at V and 10 bases at J, with 17 bases between the two ends. This CDR3 spans 14 amino acids. Germline V gives CDR1 PRHDT, CDR2 FYEKMQ (reference sequence). DNA of the CDR3: TGTGCCAGCAGCATTCTCGAAACAAGCGGAAAACTGTTTTTT. Translated, it gives CASSILETSGKLFF. Combining the CDR3 with reference TRBV13 and TRBJ1-4 gives the whole variable domain AAGVIQSPRHLIKEKRETATLKCYPIPRHDTVYWYQQGPGQDPQFLISFYEKMQSDKGSIPDRFSAQQFSDYHSELNMSSLELGDSALYFCASSILETSGKLFFGSGTQLSVL.

This chain joins TRBV6-1 and TRBJ2-5; 9 bases map to TRBD1. CDR1 and CDR2 (germline): MNHNS, SASEGT. Trimming took 4 bases from V and 1 from J; bases not matched to a gene: 4. CDR3 size: 15 residues. The CDR3 here is CASSVRDRAQETQYF. The CDR3 DNA is TGTGCCAGCAGTGTTCGGGACAGGGCCCAAGAGACCCAGTACTTC.

The rearrangement uses TRBV19 and TRBJ1-3, with a tentative D call TRBD1 (5 bases). Looked up from germline, CDR1 is LNHDA and CDR2 is SQIVND (reference sequence). The CDR3 has 18 residues. The V gene lost 7 bases and the J gene lost 2 bases, with 24 bases spanning the gap. DNA for the CDR3: TGTGCCAGTAAAACCCCTTCCCGGGGCAGGAGTGCTGGAAACACCATATATTTT. Encoded protein: CASKTPSRGRSAGNTIYF.

This sequence joins TRBV5-1 and TRBJ2-7, with 9 positions matching TRBD2. CDR1 is SGHRS and CDR2 is YFSETQ in the germline V gene. This CDR3 has 15 amino acids. Unmatched junction bases numbered 12, after V lost 4 bases and J lost 7 bases. The CDR3 DNA reads as TGCGCCAGCAGCGAAGGGACTAGCTCTTTCCGGGAGCAGTACTTC. This codes for CASSEGTSSFREQYF.

J is TRBJ1-6 and V is TRBV20-1; tentatively, D is TRBD1 (5 bases). CDR3 length: 11 amino acids. The ends were cut back, 6 bases at V and 13 bases at J, with 13 bases in the middle. The germline V gene encodes CDR1 DFQATT and CDR2 SNEGSKA (reference sequence). The CDR3 bases are TGCAGTGCCGAAGGGGTTGGTCCCCTCCACTTT. Translation: CSAEGVGPLHF.

The CDR3 spells CASSLGGGGLGNEQYF. The CDR3 nucleotides are TGCGCCAGCAGCTTGGGAGGTGGAGGGTTAGGCAACGAGCAGTACTTC. This chain links TRBV5-1 with TRBJ2-7; D is possibly TRBD2 (6 bases). This CDR3 spans 16 amino acids. CDR1 and CDR2 from the germline V gene are SGHRS and YFSETQ. V lost 0 bases to trimming and J lost 5 bases, with 18 bases between them.

The chain has TRBV6-5 and TRBJ2-7; 9 bases align to TRBD1. CDR1 is MNHEY and CDR2 is SVGAGI in the germline V gene. The CDR3 has 15 residues. Trimming took 2 bases from V and 2 from J; bases not matched to a gene: 4. CDR3 in amino acids: CASSYGTGNPYEQYF. The DNA of the CDR3 is TGTGCCAGCAGTTACGGGACAGGGAACCCCTACGAGCAGTACTTC.